The 3 T cell receptor beta chains reported below all come from one sample, sequenced in a study of shared clonotypes between healthy human individuals (TCRdb year 2020). Library creation used the immunoSEQ multiplex PCR assay. The clones in this table, taken by TCRdb from immuneACCESS, are in-frame only. Not every clone is retained; where verified, under half of the shortfall comes from an unresolved V gene, and the cause of the rest is unknown. A total of some 2,400,000 clones appear in this sample, approximately 94% of them only once. Approximately 0.13% of the sample comes from the top ten. Source material: naive CD4+ T cells sorted from blood. The sample's cell subset or site label, decoded: CD45RA+ positively selected. The receptors originated from a man younger than 30 in good health.

The count of this clone is one. The chain is built from TRBV5-1 and TRBJ1-1; TRBD1 might be the D (6 bases). This CDR3 is built from 16 residues. Germline V gives CDR1 SGHRS, CDR2 YFSETQ. V lost 0 bases, J lost 1 base, and 13 bases lay in between. CDR3: CASSLGSRGSNTEAFF. The CDR3 coding sequence is TGCGCCAGCAGCTTGGGTAGTAGGGGGTCGAACACTGAAGCTTTCTTT.

V usage is TRBV11-2 and J usage is TRBJ1-4, with TRBD1 identical over 8 bases. Trimming cost V 5 bases and J 8 bases; bases outside gene matches: 10. The CDR3 consists of 15 residues. Germline V gives CDR1 SGHAT, CDR2 FQNNGV. This CDR3 reads CASSVGARGLEKLFF. Here the CDR3 DNA reads TGTGCCAGCAGCGTAGGGGCCAGGGGGCTCGAAAAACTGTTTTTT.

This sequence joins TRBV5-6 and TRBJ1-5; D ambiguous. V lost 2 bases and J 2 bases, leaving 11 bases between the germline ends. Germline V CDR1 and CDR2: SGHDT, YYEEEE. The CDR3 extends over 15 amino acids. The CDR3 coding sequence is TGTGCCAGCAGCTTCCGGGGAACTGGCAATCAGCCCCAGCATTTT. This codes for CASSFRGTGNQPQHF.